These 3 T cell receptor beta chains were sequenced from one sample in a study of T cells after posttransplantation cyclophosphamide. Measured with immunoSEQ multiplex PCR; TCRdb has only the in-frame clones, and not every one. Singletons are absent from the sample, which has 30,000 to 40,000 clones. Sequenced material: PBMCs. The receptor source for this set is a man aged 50 to 60 in good health, CMV-negative, and a related stem cell transplant donor.

This clone was detected ten times or more. The chain links TRBV19 to TRBJ1-5; possibly TRBD1 for D (5 bases). Per the germline V gene, CDR1 is LNHDA and CDR2 is SQIVND (reference sequence). CDR3 length equals 15 residues. V dropped 2 bases and J dropped 5 bases, with 13 bases sitting between them. CDR3 coding DNA: TGTGCCAGTAGTATACAAAAAACAGGATATCAGCCCCAGCATTTT. Translated: CASSIQKTGYQPQHF.

This clone was seen repeatedly, ten times or more. V is TRBV7-3 and J is TRBJ2-1, with D possibly matching TRBD2 (5 bases). This CDR3 is built from 15 residues. Germline-derived CDR1 and CDR2 are SGHTA and FQGTGA. V lost 5 bases and J 1 base, leaving 12 bases between the germline ends. This CDR3 is CASSPPGKSYNEQFF. DNA of the CDR3: TGTGCCAGCAGCCCCCCGGGGAAGTCCTACAATGAGCAGTTCTTC.

This clone was seen only a few times. This sequence joins TRBV7-8 and TRBJ2-5; D perhaps matches TRBD1 (7 bases). Germline V lookup: CDR1 SGHVS, CDR2 FQNEAQ. CDR3 length: 14 amino acids. V lost 5 bases to trimming and J lost 5 bases, with 15 bases between them. The CDR3 DNA reads TGTGCCAGCAGCGCTACAGGGGCGGGGGAGACCCAGTACTTC. Protein product: CASSATGAGETQYF.